These 21 T cell receptor beta chains came from one sample sequenced in a study of Tregs in tolerant kidney transplant recipients. TCRdb's table, derived via immunoSEQ multiplex PCR, lists solely in-frame clones and lacks some. This sample has approximately 43,000 clones, with roughly nine tenths found just once. Sequenced sample: Tregs from blood. The source is a human donor in good health.

The chain couples TRBV6-5 to TRBJ2-7; D is uncertain. CDR1 MNHEY and CDR2 SVGAGI come from the germline V gene. The CDR3 runs to 13 residues. V was shortened by 2 bases and J by 2 bases, with 7 bases between the two germline ends. CDR3 coding DNA: TGTGCCAGCAGTTACCCCGACACCTACGAGCAGTACTTC. This encodes CASSYPDTYEQYF.

This rearrangement joins TRBV5-4 to TRBJ1-3; D gene unclear. This CDR3 comprises 14 residues. Trimming took off 1 base at V and 4 bases at J, with 9 bases between the two ends. Germline CDR1 and CDR2: SGHNT and YYREEE (reference sequence). CDR3 DNA sequence: TGTGCCAGCAGCTTGCGGGGAACGGGAAACACCATATATTTT. Translation: CASSLRGTGNTIYF.

V is TRBV16 and J is TRBJ1-5, with a weak D call TRBD1 (6 bases). Germline V gene data show CDR1 as KGHSY and CDR2 as FQNENV. The ends were cut back, 4 bases at V and 5 bases at J, with 12 bases in the middle. This CDR3 spans 14 amino acids. DNA of the CDR3: TGTGCCAGCAGCCCAACGGGGGCAGATCAGCCCCAGCATTTT. Encoded protein: CASSPTGADQPQHF. The full variable domain, its missing parts supplied by reference TRBV16 and TRBJ1-5, is GEEVAQTPKHLVRGEGQKAKLYCAPIKGHSYVFWYQQVLKNEFKFLISFQNENVFDETGMPKERFSAKCLPNSPCSLEIQATKLEDSAVYFCASSPTGADQPQHFGDGTRLSIL.

The V gene is TRBV6-5, the J gene TRBJ2-1, with a tentative D call TRBD2 (6 bases). Trimming stripped 5 bases from V and 5 bases from J, with 13 bases between. Germline lookup yields CDR1 MNHEY and CDR2 SVGAGI. The CDR3 runs 14 residues. The CDR3 sequence is CASSPWDFDNEQFF. CDR3 in DNA: TGTGCCAGCAGTCCCTGGGACTTCGACAATGAGCAGTTCTTC.

The chain couples TRBV11-3 to TRBJ2-3; a possible D gene is TRBD1 (6 bases). V gave up 5 bases and J gave up 4 bases, with 13 bases separating them. Germline V gene sequence: CDR1 SGHNT, CDR2 YENEEA. This CDR3 has 14 amino acids. The CDR3 DNA is TGTGCCAGCAGCCGAACAGGGATCCCAGATACGCAGTATTTT. Its translation: CASSRTGIPDTQYF.

The genes are TRBV30 and TRBJ1-1, with D perhaps TRBD1 (6 bases). Germline V CDR1 and CDR2: GTSNPN, SVGIG (reference sequence). With 6 bases removed from V and 2 bases from J, the gap between germline ends came to 13 bases. This CDR3 spans 13 amino acids. CDR3 sequence reads: CACARGFNTEAFF. The CDR3 DNA is TGTGCCTGCGCCAGGGGATTTAACACTGAAGCTTTCTTT.

This sequence joins TRBV11-3 and TRBJ2-3; D is unclear. V was shortened by 3 bases and J by 2 bases, with 6 bases between the two germline ends. Germline V gene lookup returns CDR1 SGHNT and CDR2 YENEEA. This CDR3 has 13 residues. The CDR3 DNA is TGTGCCAGCAGCTTGCAGACCACAGATACGCAGTATTTT. Its translation: CASSLQTTDTQYF.

The V call is TRBV19, the J call TRBJ2-1, with D unresolved. The CDR3 covers 13 residues. The germline gives CDR1 LNHDA, CDR2 SQIVND (reference sequence). V was pared by 7 bases and J by 1 base, with 8 bases between. The CDR3 bases are TGTGCCAGTACACGGTCTTCCTACAATGAGCAGTTCTTC. Encoded protein: CASTRSSYNEQFF.

The table lists this clone with a count of one. The CDR3 region is CASRGIYNSPLHF. In DNA, the CDR3 is TGTGCCAGCAGGGGAATTTATAATTCACCCCTCCACTTT. The chain is built from TRBV6-5 and TRBJ1-6; D is ambiguous. Germline-derived CDR1 and CDR2 are MNHEY and SVGAGI. Trimming cost V 6 bases and J 4 bases, with 7 bases left between them. The CDR3 contains 13 residues.

This clone was recorded only once. The chain employs TRBV30 and TRBJ2-7, with TRBD1 as a possible D gene (6 bases). Germline V gives CDR1 GTSNPN, CDR2 SVGIG (reference sequence). V dropped 5 bases and J dropped 1 base, with 12 bases sitting between them. The CDR3 has 13 residues. The DNA of the CDR3 is TGTGCCTGGGCAGCAGGGGCGTCCTACGAGCAGTACTTC. This translates into CAWAAGASYEQYF.

The chain joins TRBV21-1 to TRBJ2-1; the table assigns TRBD2, which was not confirmed against the DNA. TRBV21-1 is a pseudogene segment. The CDR3 is 16 amino acids. This CDR3 is CASSAIAGAPYNEQFF. The CDR3 DNA reads TGTGCCAGCAGCGCAATAGCGGGAGCGCCCTACAATGAGCAGTTCTTC.

This chain uses TRBV19 with TRBJ2-7; D perhaps matches TRBD1 (6 bases). Trimming removed 4 bases from V and 1 base from J, with 11 bases in between. The length of the CDR3 is 14 residues. Germline V CDR1 and CDR2: LNHDA, SQIVND (reference sequence). This CDR3 reads CASSSTGTSYEQYF. CDR3 nucleotide sequence: TGTGCCAGTAGTAGCACAGGGACATCCTACGAGCAGTACTTC.

This rearrangement joins TRBV18 to TRBJ2-1; weak D call: TRBD2 (6 bases). CDR3 length: 15 amino acids. Per the germline V gene, CDR1 is KGHSH and CDR2 is LQKENI. V dropped 3 bases and J dropped 0 bases, with 9 bases sitting between them. CDR3 sequence (DNA): TGTGCCAGCTCACCGAACGGGGGCTCCTACAATGAGCAGTTCTTC. Protein sequence: CASSPNGGSYNEQFF.

This clone was seen a handful of times. The chain has TRBV6-5 and TRBJ2-3; D not certain. This CDR3 spans 13 amino acids. V lost 2 bases and J lost 2, with 5 bases in between. Germline V CDR1 and CDR2: MNHEY, SVGAGI. The CDR3 sequence is CASSYRFTDTQYF. The CDR3 nucleotides read TGTGCCAGCAGTTACAGGTTCACAGATACGCAGTATTTT.

The gene calls are TRBV30 and TRBJ1-1, with D perhaps TRBD1 (5 bases). Trimming pared 3 bases from V and 0 bases from J, leaving 14 bases between. The CDR3 loop spans 15 amino acids. CDR1 is GTSNPN and CDR2 is SVGIG in the germline V gene (reference sequence). The CDR3: CAWRGRGGMNTEAFF. In DNA, the CDR3 is TGTGCCTGGAGGGGCCGCGGGGGTATGAACACTGAAGCTTTCTTT.

V is TRBV5-1 and J is TRBJ1-4; D uncertain. Trimming pared 0 bases from V and 8 bases from J, leaving 8 bases between. Germline CDR1 and CDR2: SGHRS and YFSETQ. The CDR3 totals 13 residues. The CDR3 region has the DNA TGCGCCAGCAGCTTGGTTGGCGGCGAAAAACTGTTTTTT. As protein: CASSLVGGEKLFF.

This clone was counted a few times. The genes are TRBV20-1 and TRBJ1-1; D gene ambiguous. The V end lost 4 bases, the J end lost 6 bases, and 3 bases lay between the germline ends. The CDR3 extends over 9 amino acids. Germline loops: CDR1 DFQATT, CDR2 SNEGSKA (reference sequence). The CDR3 nucleotides are TGCAGTGCTAATCCTGAAGCTTTCTTT. It codes for CSANPEAFF.

The genes are TRBV11-2 and TRBJ1-1, with 7 bases aligning to TRBD1. The CDR3 is made up of 11 amino acids. Germline lookup yields CDR1 SGHAT and CDR2 FQNNGV. The CDR3 DNA reads as TGTGCGGACAGGCTGAACACTGAAGCTTTCTTT. Translating it yields CADRLNTEAFF.

This clone was observed once. CDR3 region: CATTPIAGLPADTQYF. The CDR3 bases are TGTGCCACCACCCCAATAGCGGGGCTACCGGCAGATACGCAGTATTTT. V usage is TRBV19 and J usage is TRBJ2-3; the match to TRBD2 covers 8 bases. This CDR3 contains 16 residues. Germline lookup yields CDR1 LNHDA and CDR2 SQIVND (reference sequence). After removal of 10 bases from V and 4 bases from J, the junction contained 16 bases not matched to a gene.

This clone was observed once. The genes are TRBV2 and TRBJ2-1, with TRBD2 identical over 10 bases. The length of the CDR3 is 15 residues. The V and J ends lost 6 bases and 2 bases, in that order; junction bases with no gene match: 4. Looked up from germline, CDR1 is SNHLY and CDR2 is FYNNEI. Here the CDR3 reads CASRVAGGAYNEQFF. In nucleotides, the CDR3 is TGTGCCAGCAGGGTAGCGGGAGGCGCCTACAATGAGCAGTTCTTC.

This clone was observed once. V is TRBV6-5 and J is TRBJ1-1; possible D gene TRBD1, 5 bases. CDR3 length: 13 residues. Germline CDR1 is MNHEY and CDR2 is SVGAGI. Deletions cut 6 bases from V and 1 base from J, with 9 bases between. The CDR3 coding sequence is TGTGCCAGCAGCGTGAGGGGGAACACTGAAGCTTTCTTT. Protein: CASSVRGNTEAFF.